The sequence of this T cell receptor (beta chain) was determined in a study of CXCR3-negative and CXCR3-positive naive CD8 T cells (dated by TCRdb to the late 2010s). In terms of the full investigation: In total, about 130 million TRB reads were obtained, or roughly 1.5 +/- 0.3 million reads per library. Data from 11 donors, pooled across two independent experiments, went into the diversity and physicochemical repertoire analyses. Naive subsets from 5 or 6 donors and memory cells from 3 donors were included in the TRBV-TRBJ cluster analysis.

For each CD8+ T cell subset, flow sorting was done in triplicate, and roughly 330,000 cells per subset went directly into RLT lysis buffer. To exclude memory contaminants, naive CD8+ T cells were stringently defined as CD45RO-CCR7+CD27+CD95-. Peripheral blood mononuclear cells were isolated from buffy coats using standard density gradient centrifugation. A FACSAria III was used to flow-sort naive CXCR3-negative and CXCR3-positive CD8+ T cells. Total RNA was extracted from sorted cells using an RNeasy Mini Kit. The germline V gene yields SGHTA for CDR1 and FQGTGA for CDR2. The CDR3 sequence holds 15 residues, the cysteine and phenylalanine included. The DNA sequence is not available. The study at large found these results: Compared with CXCR3-negative naive cells, CXCR3-positive naive cells had TRB CDR3s with higher hydrophobicity (lower Kidera factor 4), lower energy, and higher strength and volume indices. CXCR3 expression partially decreased after cryopreservation, so most assays used freshly isolated PBMCs. Surface CD5, linked to self-reactivity in mice, was comparable between naive subsets; TCR interaction strength was therefore also inferred from TRB CDR3 physicochemical properties. Comparably high repertoire diversity was found in both naive subsets, whereas much lower repertoire diversity was found in memory CD8+ T cells. TRBV-TRBJ usage was similar between naive CXCR3-negative and CXCR3-positive cells from the same donor, while memory cells showed distinct patterns.

Sequencing was performed on a NextSeq 550. The Human TCR Profiling Kit (MiLaboratory) was used to prepare UMI-labeled 5' RACE TRB cDNA libraries. cDNA synthesis used the entire amount of extracted RNA, and PCR amplification then used the entire amount of cDNA produced. Libraries were prepared in parallel using an identical number of PCR cycles. The paper's data handling went like this. With a minimum of two reads required per UMI, MIGEC and MiXCR pulled out about 50,000 +/- 10,000 unique UMI-labeled TRB cDNA molecules from each library. On average, roughly 40,000 +/- 10,000 functional in-frame TRB CDR3 nucleotide clonotypes lacking stop codons were found per library. After each sample was downsampled to 5000 UMI-labeled TRB molecules, VDJtools was used to calculate diversity metrics such as normalized Shannon-Wiener and Chao1. VDJtools was used to calculate clonotype-size-weighted physicochemical properties of the central five CDR3 residues, namely interaction energy, strength, volume and Kidera factor 4. TCRdb reprocessed the reads; each CDR3 protein sequence makes one entry, and DNA is unavailable. V and J calls and clone size were set by TCRdb, not the authors. The sample table gives tens of thousands of distinct CDR3 sequences. Less than 0.85% of the sample rests with the top ten.

With regard to this clonotype: Its specific antigen is unknown.

The source of this sequence is a human donor in good health. Some clones in this sample may be carry-over from other donors' samples. Material: naive CXCR3+ CD8+ T cells from blood. This sample's cell subset or site label indicates: CD45RO-CCR7+CD27+CD95- naive CD8+ T cells expressing CXCR3 (TNR3+). Recombination connected TRBV7-3 to TRBJ2-1; without DNA, the TCRdb call of TRBD2 cannot be checked. The CDR3 region reads CASSSLAGGPNEQFF.